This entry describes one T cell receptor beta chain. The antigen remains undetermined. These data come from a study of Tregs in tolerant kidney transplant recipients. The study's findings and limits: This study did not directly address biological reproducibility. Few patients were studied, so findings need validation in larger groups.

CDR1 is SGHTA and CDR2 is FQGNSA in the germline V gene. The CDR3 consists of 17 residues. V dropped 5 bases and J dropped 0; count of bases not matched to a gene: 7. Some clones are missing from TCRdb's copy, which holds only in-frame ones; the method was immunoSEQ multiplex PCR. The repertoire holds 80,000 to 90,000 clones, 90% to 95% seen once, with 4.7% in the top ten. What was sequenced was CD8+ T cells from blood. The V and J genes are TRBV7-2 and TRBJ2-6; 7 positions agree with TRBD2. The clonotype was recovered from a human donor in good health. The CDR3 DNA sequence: TGTGCCAGCAGCCCGAGACTAGCCGACTCTGGGGCCAACGTCCTGACTTTC. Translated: CASSPRLADSGANVLTF.